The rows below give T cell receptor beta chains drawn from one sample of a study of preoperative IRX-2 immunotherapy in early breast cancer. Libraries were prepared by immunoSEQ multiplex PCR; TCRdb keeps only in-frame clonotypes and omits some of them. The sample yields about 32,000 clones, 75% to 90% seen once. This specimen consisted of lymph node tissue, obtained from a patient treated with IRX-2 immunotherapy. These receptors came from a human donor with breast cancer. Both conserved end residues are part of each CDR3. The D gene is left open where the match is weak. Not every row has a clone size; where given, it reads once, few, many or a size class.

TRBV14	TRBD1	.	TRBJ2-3	TGTGCCAGCAGCCAAGCACAGGGGTACCTCACTCATACGCAGTATTTT	CASSQAQGYLTHTQYF
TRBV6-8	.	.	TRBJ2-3	TGTGCCAGCAGCGTCTACGGCAGATCAGATACGCAGTATTTT	CASSVYGRSDTQYF
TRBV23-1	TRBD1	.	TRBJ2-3	TGCGCCAGCAGCCAAGATGCCCGGACAGGGTGGACAGATACGCAGTATTTT	CASSQDARTGWTDTQYF
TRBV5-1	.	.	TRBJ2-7	TGCGCCAGCAGCCCAGGGGCGACGGACTCTTACGAGCAGTACTTC	CASSPGATDSYEQYF
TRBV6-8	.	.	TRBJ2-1	TGTGCCAGCAGTTACTCTGGGGACTTTAATGAGCAGTTCTTC	CASSYSGDFNEQFF
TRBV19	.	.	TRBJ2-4	TGTGCCAGTAGTACCGGGACATATAAAGCCAAAAACATTCAGTACTTC	CASSTGTYKAKNIQYF
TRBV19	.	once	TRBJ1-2	TGTGCCAGTAGTATAGGAGGTCGCTGGGGTGGCTACACCTTC	CASSIGGRWGGYTF
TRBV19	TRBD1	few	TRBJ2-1	TGTGCCACTGCCGGGACAGGGAGGGTTGAGCAGTTCTTC	CATAGTGRVEQFF
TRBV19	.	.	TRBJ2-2	TGTGCCAGTGGTAGTATCCCCTACACCGGGGAGCTGTTTTTT	CASGSIPYTGELFF
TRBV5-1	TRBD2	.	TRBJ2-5	TGCGCCAGCAGCCGGAGCGGGGGGATGGAGACCCAGTACTTC	CASSRSGGMETQYF
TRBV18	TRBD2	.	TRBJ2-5	TGTGCCAGCTCACCAGGCGGGGGAGAGACCCAGTACTTC	CASSPGGGETQYF
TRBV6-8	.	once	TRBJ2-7	TGTGCCTCAAGACCGGGTTTCTGGTACGAGCAGTACTTC	CASRPGFWYEQYF
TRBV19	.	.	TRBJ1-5	TGTGCCAGTAGTCCGAGCAGTTATAGCAATCAGCCCCAGCATTTT	CASSPSSYSNQPQHF
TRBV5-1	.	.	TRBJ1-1	TGCGCCAGCAGCTGGATGGACGGAGGGACGAACACTGAAGCTTTCTTT	CASSWMDGGTNTEAFF
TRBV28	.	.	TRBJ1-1	TGTGCCAGCAGTTTGACAGTTTCCATGAACACTGAAGCTTTCTTT	CASSLTVSMNTEAFF
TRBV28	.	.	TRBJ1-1	TGTGCCAGCAGTTTATTAGGAGGAGAGGTACAGAACACTGAAGCTTTCTTT	CASSLLGGEVQNTEAFF
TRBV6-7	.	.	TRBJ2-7	TGTGCCAGCATTCGGTCAGTTGGCTCCTACGAGCAGTACTTC	CASIRSVGSYEQYF
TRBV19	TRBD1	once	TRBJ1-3	TGTGCCAGTAGTATCTTCGGCAGGGGGCTCTCTGGAAACACCATATATTTT	CASSIFGRGLSGNTIYF
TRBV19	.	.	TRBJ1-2	TGTGCCAGTAGAAGGGAGTACTATGGCTACACCTTC	CASRREYYGYTF
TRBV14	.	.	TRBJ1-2	TGTGCCAGCAGCCAAGCAAGAAGGGACTATGGCTACACCTTC	CASSQARRDYGYTF
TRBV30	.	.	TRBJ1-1	TGTGCCTGGAGCCCGACGCTAGGGGGATGGGCTGAAGCTTTCTTT	CAWSPTLGGWAEAFF
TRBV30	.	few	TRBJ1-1	TGTGCCTGGAGTTCTGACAGGCAAGAAGCTTTCTTT	CAWSSDRQEAFF
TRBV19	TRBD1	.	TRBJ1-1	TGTGCCAGTCGATATACTGGGACAGGGTCGGGTTACCGTTATGATGAAGCTTTCTTT	CASRYTGTGSGYRYDEAFF
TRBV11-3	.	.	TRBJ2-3	TGTGCCAGCAGCCGGGCTCCCCAGGGCGCAGATACGCAGTATTTT	CASSRAPQGADTQYF
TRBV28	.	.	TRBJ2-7	TGTGCCAGCAGAACCTTTCGGGCGGGCATAACCTACGAGCAGTACTTC	CASRTFRAGITYEQYF
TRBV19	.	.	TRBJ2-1	TGTGCCAGTAGTCCCTGGGGGGTTAACGTGGGCTATAACAATGAGCAGTTCTTC	CASSPWGVNVGYNNEQFF
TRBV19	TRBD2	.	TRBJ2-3	TGTGCCAGTAGGGTGACTAGCGGGGGCCCAGATACGCAGTATTTT	CASRVTSGGPDTQYF
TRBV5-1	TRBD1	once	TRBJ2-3	TGCGCCAGCAGCGCCACGGGACAGGGGGCAGATACGCAGTATTTT	CASSATGQGADTQYF
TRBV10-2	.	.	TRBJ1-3	TGCGCCAGCAGTGAGTCTTATGGAAACACCATATATTTT	CASSESYGNTIYF
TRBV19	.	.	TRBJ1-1	TGTGCCAGTAGCCACCCGGGGGGGGCGAGGACTGAAGCTTTCTTT	CASSHPGGARTEAFF
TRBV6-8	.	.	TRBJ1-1	TGTGCCATCGCCTCCGGGAATACTGAAGCTTTCTTT	CAIASGNTEAFF
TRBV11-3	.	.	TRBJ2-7	TGTGCCAGCAGCTTATTGTGGGCACCCTACGAGCAGTACTTC	CASSLLWAPYEQYF
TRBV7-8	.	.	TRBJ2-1	TGTGCCAGCAGCCAACCACGGGGCGCCTACAATGAGCAGTTCTTC	CASSQPRGAYNEQFF
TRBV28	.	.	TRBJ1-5	TGTGCCAGCCCGACTGGGGAGCAGCCCCAGCATTTT	CASPTGEQPQHF
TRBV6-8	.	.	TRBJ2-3	TGTGCCAGCAGTACCCTGTGGGGGGAACATACGCAGTATTTT	CASSTLWGEHTQYF
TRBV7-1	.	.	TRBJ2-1	TGTGCCAGCAGCTTAACGGACGGATCAGAGCAGTTCTTC	CASSLTDGSEQFF
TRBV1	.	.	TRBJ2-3	TGCGCCAGCAGCCTAATCCTCCGGGACAGGGGCTCAGATACGCAGTATTTT	CASSLILRDRGSDTQYF
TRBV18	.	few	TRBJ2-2	TGTGCCAGCTCACCCCGGCGAGCACTGAACACCGGGGAGCTGTTTTTT	CASSPRRALNTGELFF
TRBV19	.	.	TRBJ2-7	TGTGCCAGTAGTATTGGAACAGCGGAGCAGTACTTC	CASSIGTAEQYF
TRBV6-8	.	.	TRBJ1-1	TGTGCCAGCAGTAACCGACAAGGTGGGGTCGGAGCTTTCTTT	CASSNRQGGVGAFF
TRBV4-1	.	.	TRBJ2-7	TGCGCCAGCAGCCAAGGGCAGGGCGTTGACGAGCAGTACTTC	CASSQGQGVDEQYF
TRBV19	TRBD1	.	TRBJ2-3	TGTGCCAGTAGTGGAACAGGGGGCGTTGGGACAGATACGCAGTATTTT	CASSGTGGVGTDTQYF
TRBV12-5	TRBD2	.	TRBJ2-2	TGTGCTAGTGGTTCTTACCCGCGACTAGCGGGGGCCAACACCGGGGAGCTGTTTTTT	CASGSYPRLAGANTGELFF
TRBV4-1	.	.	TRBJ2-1	TGCGCCAGCAGCCAGAGGGACCACTACAATGAGCAGTTCTTC	CASSQRDHYNEQFF
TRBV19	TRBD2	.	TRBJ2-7	TGTGCCAGTAGGGTGACTAGCGATACCTACGAGCAGTACTTC	CASRVTSDTYEQYF
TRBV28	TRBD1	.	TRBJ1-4	TGTGCCAGCAGTCAGGGGGCAGTTGAAAAACTGTTTTTT	CASSQGAVEKLFF
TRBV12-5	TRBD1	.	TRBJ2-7	TGTGCTAGTGGTGGAGGACAGGTGGGAGAGCAGTACTTC	CASGGGQVGEQYF
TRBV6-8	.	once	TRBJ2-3	TGTGCCAGCAGTTCCCAGGGAGATACGCAGTATTTT	CASSSQGDTQYF
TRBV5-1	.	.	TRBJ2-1	TGCGCCAGCAGCCCGGGGCGTAGCTCCTACAATGAGCAGTTCTTC	CASSPGRSSYNEQFF
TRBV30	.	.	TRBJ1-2	TGTGCCTGGAACAGGGAGTATGGCTACACCTTC	CAWNREYGYTF
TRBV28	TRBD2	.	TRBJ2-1	TGTGCCAGCAGTTTAGCGGGAGAGACCTACAATGAGCAGTTCTTC	CASSLAGETYNEQFF